This T cell receptor (beta chain) was captured by sequencing in a study of T-cell reconstitution after alpha-beta-depleted transplantation in children. In its sample, this clonotype was seen a few times. Preparing the TCRbeta library involved the use of unique molecular identifiers. TCRdb ran MiXCR on the PCR reads and lists one entry per CDR3 protein. The sample shows around 140,000 distinct CDR3 sequences, roughly 9% of them seen only once. The CDR3 is 15 amino acids. V was trimmed by 1 base and J by 1 base, leaving 14 bases between them. Germline V CDR1 and CDR2: GTSNPN, SVGIG (reference sequence).

The material was PBMCs, mostly from graft donor cells, obtained 180 days after TCRalphabeta/CD19-depleted stem cell transplant. The V and J genes are TRBV30 and TRBJ2-7; D not certain. This TCR was recovered from a female patient younger than 10 who had a stem cell transplant for congenital amegakaryocytic thrombocytopenia, so the T cells may come from the graft donor. This chain's CDR3 is CAWSDFHRSSYEQYF. The CDR3 DNA follows: TGTGCCTGGAGTGACTTCCACCGATCGTCCTACGAGCAGTACTTC. Full variable domain (remainder filled in from reference TRBV30 and TRBJ2-7): SQTIHQWPATLVQPVGSPLSLECTVEGTSNPNLYWYRQAAGRGLQLLFYSVGIGQISSEVPQNLSASRPQDRQFILSSKKLLLSDSGFYLCAWSDFHRSSYEQYFGPGTRLTVT.